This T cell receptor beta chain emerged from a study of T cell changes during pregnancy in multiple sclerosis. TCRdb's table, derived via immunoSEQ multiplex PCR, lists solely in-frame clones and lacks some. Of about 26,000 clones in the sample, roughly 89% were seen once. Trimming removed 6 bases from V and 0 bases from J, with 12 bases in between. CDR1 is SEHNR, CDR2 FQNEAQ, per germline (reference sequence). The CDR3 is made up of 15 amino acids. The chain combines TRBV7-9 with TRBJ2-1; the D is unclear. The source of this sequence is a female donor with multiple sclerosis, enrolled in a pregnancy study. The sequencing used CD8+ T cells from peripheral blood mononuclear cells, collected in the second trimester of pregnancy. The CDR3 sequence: CASSQSESSYNEQFF. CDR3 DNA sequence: TGTGCCAGCAGTCAAAGCGAAAGCTCCTACAATGAGCAGTTCTTC. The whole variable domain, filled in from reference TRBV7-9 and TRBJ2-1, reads DTGVSQNPRHKITKRGQNVTFRCDPISEHNRLYWYRQTLGQGPEFLTYFQNEAQLEKSRLLSDRFSAERPKGSFSTLEIQRTEQGDSAMYLCASSQSESSYNEQFFGPGTRLTVL.